This T cell receptor beta chain emerged from a study of post-analysis software for immune sequencing data. Concerning this clonotype: Antigen unknown.

Libraries were made from TCR beta cDNA, and they carried unique molecular identifiers. TCRdb analysed the PCR reads with MiXCR anew, one entry per CDR3 protein. The sample comprises a few hundred thousand distinct CDR3 sequences, around a third of which are singletons, and about an eighth rests with the top ten. CDR3 size: 13 residues. V lost 3 bases and J lost 1, with 8 bases in between. Germline V gene sequence: CDR1 SQVTM, CDR2 ANQGSEA. Study-wide results and caveats: Five or six TRBV segments, TRBV5-6, TRBV5-1 and TRBV20-1 among them, were found more frequent in patients than controls. The normalized Chao1 diversity of multiple sclerosis patients was significantly lower than that of controls.

The TCR was taken from a girl between 10 and 17 years old with multiple sclerosis. Specimen: blood. V is TRBV29-1 and J is TRBJ2-3, with no clear D. Written as DNA, the CDR3 is TGCAGCGTTGAGGAGCCCGGCACAGATACGCAGTATTTT. Translating gives CSVEEPGTDTQYF.